The entry below describes one T cell receptor (beta chain). Germline V gene sequence: CDR1 SGHDT, CDR2 YYEEEE. The ends were cut back, 4 bases at V and 6 bases at J, with 21 bases in the middle. This CDR3 comprises 16 residues. Generated by immunoSEQ multiplex PCR, the TCRdb table keeps only in-frame clones and is missing some. Here the sample spans about 45,000 clones, roughly 90% being singletons. Time point of the sample: peak reinfection, 3 to 8 weeks after reinfection detection. TCR sequencing was done directly ex vivo on sorted cells, without expansion in vitro. Donors came from people who inject drugs enrolled in HEPCO, Canada. The entry originates in a study of memory CD8 T cells in hepatitis C reinfection.

The V gene is TRBV5-6, the J gene TRBJ2-3; perhaps TRBD2 as D (6 bases). The TCR originated in a man between 18 and 35 years old with hepatitis C virus infection. Sequences were obtained from naive CD8+ T cells sorted from blood. CDR3 bases: TGTGCCAGCAGCATAAGGACTACCGACCTACGGGATACGCAGTATTTT. Translation: CASSIRTTDLRDTQYF. Variable domain in full (rest from reference TRBV5-6 and TRBJ2-3): DAGVTQSPTHLIKTRGQQVTLRCSPKSGHDTVSWYQQALGQGPQFIFQYYEEEERQRGNFPDRFSGHQFPNYSSELNVNALLLGDSALYLCASSIRTTDLRDTQYFGPGTRLTVL.